Listed below are T cell receptor beta chains from one sample, sequenced in a study of cytomegalovirus exposure and HLA in healthy donors. Sequencing was performed with immunoSEQ multiplex PCR; in TCRdb, only in-frame clones are kept and a portion is missing. Of 150,000 to 200,000 clones listed, more than 80% were seen once; the top ten hold under 5%. The material sequenced was PBMCs. The receptors here all came from a man between 18 and 35 years old in good health and CMV-seronegative. The CDR3 runs from the conserved cysteine through the conserved F or W. The D gene is left open where the match is weak. Only some rows state a clone size, as once, few, many or a class for expanded clones.

CDR3 protein,CDR3 DNA,clone size,J gene,V gene,D gene
CASRSDFFSNQPQHF,TGTGCCAGCAGGTCGGACTTCTTTAGCAATCAGCCCCAGCATTTT,-,TRBJ1-5,TRBV6-6,-
CATLTSAVSYEQYF,TGTGCCACTCTTACTAGCGCAGTCTCCTACGAGCAGTACTTC,-,TRBJ2-7,TRBV6-1,TRBD2
CASPREGTNGYTF,TGTGCTAGCCCTAGGGAGGGTACCAATGGCTACACCTTC,-,TRBJ1-2,TRBV7-7,-
CASSTQGRRQETQYF,TGTGCCAGCAGCACCCAGGGCAGACGCCAAGAGACCCAGTACTTC,-,TRBJ2-5,TRBV7-8,-
CASSLDRSSGEQFF,TGTGCCAGCAGCTTAGATCGTAGTAGCGGAGAGCAGTTCTTC,-,TRBJ2-1,TRBV13,-
CAWSPDTSSYEQYF,TGTGCCTGGAGCCCTGACACTAGCTCCTACGAGCAGTACTTC,once,TRBJ2-7,TRBV30,-
CASRAQSYEQYF,TGTGCCAGCAGAGCTCAATCATACGAGCAGTACTTC,-,TRBJ2-7,TRBV27,-
CASSIDLRGVSEAFF,TGTGCCAGTAGTATAGATTTGCGGGGGGTCAGTGAAGCTTTCTTT,-,TRBJ1-1,TRBV19,-
CASSPRRGADYGYTF,TGTGCCAGCAGCCCCCGGAGGGGCGCGGACTATGGCTACACCTTC,few,TRBJ1-2,TRBV6-6,-
CASSQDRQGLGNTIYF,TGCGCCAGCAGCCAGGACCGTCAGGGACTTGGAAACACCATATATTTT,few,TRBJ1-3,TRBV4-3,-
CASSLPFGLASVSSYNEQFF,TGTGCCAGCAGCCTACCCTTTGGACTAGCTTCCGTAAGCTCCTACAATGAGCAGTTCTTC,-,TRBJ2-1,TRBV28,TRBD2
CASSHLNFTLKRNTEAFF,TGCGCCAGCAGCCATTTAAATTTTACATTAAAGCGGAACACTGAAGCTTTCTTT,-,TRBJ1-1,TRBV5-1,-
CASSFSADTQYF,TGTGCCAGCAGCTTTTCCGCAGATACGCAGTATTTT,-,TRBJ2-3,TRBV11-2,-
CASSSRGLADTQYF,TGCGCCAGCAGCTCCAGGGGGCTCGCAGATACGCAGTATTTT,-,TRBJ2-3,TRBV5-1,TRBD1
CASSLKTGGYYGYTF,TGTGCCAGCAGCTTGAAGACAGGGGGCTACTATGGCTACACCTTC,-,TRBJ1-2,TRBV5-8,TRBD1
CATGTGRGTEAFF,TGTGCCACCGGGACAGGGCGAGGAACTGAAGCTTTCTTT,-,TRBJ1-1,TRBV10-3,TRBD1
CASSFRGQLNTEAFF,TGCGCCAGCAGTTTCCGGGGACAGCTGAACACTGAAGCTTTCTTT,few,TRBJ1-1,TRBV10-1,TRBD1
CASSPKGGAYEQYF,TGTGCTAGCAGCCCCAAGGGGGGGGCCTACGAGCAGTACTTC,-,TRBJ2-7,TRBV7-7,-
CASSLYGGSAYEQYF,TGTGCCAGCAGCTTATACGGGGGATCGGCCTACGAGCAGTACTTC,-,TRBJ2-7,TRBV11-2,-
CATSKLDRAGANVLTF,TGTGCCACCAGCAAACTCGACAGGGCTGGGGCCAACGTCCTGACTTTC,-,TRBJ2-6,TRBV15,TRBD1
CASRRQDLGQYF,TGTGCCAGCAGACGACAGGACCTAGGGCAGTACTTC,-,TRBJ2-7,TRBV6-1,-
CASSQASLAGVIDTQYF,TGCGCCAGCAGCCAAGCCTCACTAGCGGGAGTGATAGATACGCAGTATTTT,-,TRBJ2-3,TRBV4-3,TRBD2
CASSLIATNEKLFF,TGTGCCAGCAGTTTAATTGCAACTAATGAAAAACTGTTTTTT,-,TRBJ1-4,TRBV6-5,-
CASSDWQGNNSPLHF,TGTGCCAGCAGTGATTGGCAGGGGAATAATTCACCCCTCCACTTT,-,TRBJ1-6,TRBV6-1,-
CASSSLVRGSGNTIYF,TGTGCCAGCAGTTCCTTGGTTCGGGGCTCTGGAAACACCATATATTTT,-,TRBJ1-3,TRBV27,-
CASSFMAGYSEQFF,TGTGCCAGCAGCTTTATGGCGGGATACTCTGAGCAGTTCTTC,-,TRBJ2-1,TRBV7-9,-
CATSRQGQGDTQYF,TGTGCCACCAGCAGACAGGGTCAGGGGGATACGCAGTATTTT,-,TRBJ2-3,TRBV15,-
CASSLAPGPRETQYF,TGTGCCAGCAGCTTAGCACCAGGGCCCCGGGAGACCCAGTACTTC,once,TRBJ2-5,TRBV7-6,-
CASRIRDRVLPPYEQYF,TGTGCCAGCAGGATCCGGGACAGGGTTCTGCCTCCCTACGAGCAGTACTTC,-,TRBJ2-7,TRBV2,TRBD1
CASSFSGENTGELFF,TGTGCCAGCAGCTTCAGCGGGGAGAACACCGGGGAGCTGTTTTTT,few,TRBJ2-2,TRBV7-3,TRBD2
CASSQVGQGLGNTIYF,TGCGCCAGCAGCCAAGTGGGACAGGGGTTAGGAAACACCATATATTTT,-,TRBJ1-3,TRBV4-1,TRBD1
CARSAQGDQPQHF,TGTGCCAGAAGCGCACAGGGAGATCAGCCCCAGCATTTT,few,TRBJ1-5,TRBV5-3,-
CASSIGTSGGADTGELFF,TGTGCCAGCAGCATTGGGACTAGCGGGGGGGCCGACACCGGGGAGCTGTTTTTT,-,TRBJ2-2,TRBV9,TRBD2
CASSPWTGGETQYF,TGTGCCAGCAGTCCCTGGACAGGGGGGGAGACCCAGTACTTC,-,TRBJ2-5,TRBV27,TRBD1
CASSPRASGGRGQETQYF,TGTGCCAGCTCACCGCGGGCTAGCGGGGGCCGGGGGCAAGAGACCCAGTACTTC,-,TRBJ2-5,TRBV18,TRBD2
CSVKDRGHSPLHF,TGCAGCGTTAAGGACAGGGGACATTCACCCCTCCACTTT,-,TRBJ1-6,TRBV29-1,TRBD1
CASTLRTGWATEAFF,TGTGCCAGCACCCTCCGAACAGGGTGGGCCACTGAAGCTTTCTTT,-,TRBJ1-1,TRBV2,-
CASGGLRFYEQYF,TGTGCCAGCGGGGGACTACGCTTTTACGAGCAGTACTTC,-,TRBJ2-7,TRBV28,TRBD2
CASSEWGGAYEQYF,TGTGCCAGCAGTGAGTGGGGAGGAGCATACGAGCAGTACTTC,-,TRBJ2-7,TRBV6-1,-
CASSRRQGTDTQYF,TGTGCCAGCAGCCGCAGACAGGGGACAGATACGCAGTATTTT,-,TRBJ2-3,TRBV7-8,TRBD1
CASSYQFEAFF,TGTGCCAGCAGTTACCAGTTTGAAGCTTTCTTT,-,TRBJ1-1,TRBV6-6,-
CASSSRTGEKSYEQYF,TGCGCCAGCAGCAGCCGAACAGGGGAGAAGTCCTACGAGCAGTACTTC,-,TRBJ2-7,TRBV4-1,TRBD1
CASSLVAGGYEQYF,TGTGCCAGCAGCTTAGTTGCAGGGGGATACGAGCAGTACTTC,-,TRBJ2-7,TRBV11-2,TRBD1
CASETSGGTGELFF,TGCGCCAGCGAGACTAGCGGGGGCACCGGGGAGCTGTTTTTT,-,TRBJ2-2,TRBV5-1,TRBD2
CASRYSGGGGAFPDTQYF,TGTGCCAGCCGATACTCGGGGGGCGGGGGGGCCTTCCCAGATACGCAGTATTTT,-,TRBJ2-3,TRBV7-9,TRBD2
CASSDWGAGTGNTIYF,TGTGCCAGCAGTGATTGGGGAGCGGGGACGGGAAACACCATATATTTT,-,TRBJ1-3,TRBV2,-
CASSVERVNYGYTF,TGTGCCAGCTCCGTTGAGAGGGTTAACTATGGCTACACCTTC,-,TRBJ1-2,TRBV18,-
CASSVPGDEQFF,TGTGCCAGCAGCGTTCCCGGGGATGAGCAGTTCTTC,-,TRBJ2-1,TRBV9,-
CSVVGGNTGELFF,TGCAGCGTTGTGGGGGGGAACACCGGGGAGCTGTTTTTT,-,TRBJ2-2,TRBV29-1,-
CASSPGGQLMNTEAFF,TGTGCCAGCAGTCCTGGGGGACAGTTAATGAACACTGAAGCTTTCTTT,-,TRBJ1-1,TRBV28,TRBD1